This T cell receptor beta chain was identified in a study of T cell responses to AZD1222 COVID-19 vaccine. Findings of the study overall: White British ancestry dominated among donors, who included more females, and clonal diversity was possibly underestimated. Nearly half of spike-specific TCRs reportedly target unmutated variant regions. Just a handful of AZD1222 recipients were seropositive at baseline.

The germline V gene has CDR1 MNHEY and CDR2 SVGEGT. Trimming left V 6 bases short and J 0 bases short, with 13 bases between. The CDR3 is made up of 15 amino acids. Libraries were prepared by immunoSEQ multiplex PCR; TCRdb keeps only in-frame clonotypes and omits some of them. The top ten clones hold around 7.6% of a sample with some 110,000 clones, less than 95% of them seen once. As regards this clone: Antigen unknown.

The receptor comes from an adult who received the AZD1222 COVID-19 vaccine. The chain combines TRBV6-2 or TRBV6-3 with TRBJ2-3, with D perhaps matching TRBD2 (6 bases). The sequencing used peripheral blood, collected 28 days after the second AZD1222 dose. The DNA of the CDR3 is TGTGCCAGCAGCGAAGCGGGCCCTAGCACAGATACGCAGTATTTT. It encodes CASSEAGPSTDTQYF.